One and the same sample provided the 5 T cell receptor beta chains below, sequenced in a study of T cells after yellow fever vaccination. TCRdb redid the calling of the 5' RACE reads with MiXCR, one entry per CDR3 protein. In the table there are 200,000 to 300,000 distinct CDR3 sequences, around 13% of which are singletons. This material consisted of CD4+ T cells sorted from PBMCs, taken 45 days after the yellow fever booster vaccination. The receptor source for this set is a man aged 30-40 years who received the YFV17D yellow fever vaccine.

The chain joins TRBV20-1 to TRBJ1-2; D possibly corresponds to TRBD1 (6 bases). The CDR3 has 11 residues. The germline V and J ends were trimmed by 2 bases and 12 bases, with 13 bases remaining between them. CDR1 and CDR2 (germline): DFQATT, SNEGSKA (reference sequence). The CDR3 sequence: CSARSGGLHTF. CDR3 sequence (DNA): TGCAGTGCTAGAAGTGGGGGGCTTCACACCTTC.

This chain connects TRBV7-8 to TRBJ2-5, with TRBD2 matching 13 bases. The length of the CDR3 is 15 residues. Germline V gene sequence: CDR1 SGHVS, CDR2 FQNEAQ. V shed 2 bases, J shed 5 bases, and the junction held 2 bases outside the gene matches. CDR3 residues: CASSLWGLAGETQYF. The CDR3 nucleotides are TGTGCCAGCAGCTTATGGGGACTAGCGGGGGAGACCCAGTACTTC.

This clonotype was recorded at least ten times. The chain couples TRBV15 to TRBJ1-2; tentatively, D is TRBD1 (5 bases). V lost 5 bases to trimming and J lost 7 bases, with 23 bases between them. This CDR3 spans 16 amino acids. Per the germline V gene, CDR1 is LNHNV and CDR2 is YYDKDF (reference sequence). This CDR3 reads CATSLNPFQGDGGYTF. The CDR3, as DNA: TGTGCCACCAGCTTAAACCCCTTCCAGGGAGACGGTGGCTACACCTTC.

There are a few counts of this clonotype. The CDR3 coding sequence is TGTGCCAGTCTCGACAGGGCCAACGTCCTGACTTTC. It is translated as CASLDRANVLTF. This chain connects TRBV12-3 or TRBV12-4 to TRBJ2-6; D is ambiguous. The CDR3 loop spans 12 amino acids. V lost 9 bases and J lost 5, with 8 bases in between.

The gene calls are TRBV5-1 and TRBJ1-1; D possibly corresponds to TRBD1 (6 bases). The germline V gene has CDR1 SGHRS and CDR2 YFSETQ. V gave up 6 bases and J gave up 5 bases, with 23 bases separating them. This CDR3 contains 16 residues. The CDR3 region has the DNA TGCGCCAGCACGAGAAATCCAGGGGAAGGTAAGACTGAAGCTTTCTTT. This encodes CASTRNPGEGKTEAFF.